This T cell receptor (beta chain) stems from a study of response to subunit inactivated influenza vaccine. Regarding the study as a whole: It was suggested by the authors that few new T cells are recruited by each seasonal influenza vaccination.

This clonotype was seen more than once but under ten times. Antigen specificity is unknown. CDR1 is DFQATT, CDR2 SNEGSKA, per germline (reference sequence). J lost 2 bases, V lost 5 bases, and 13 bases had no gene match. The CDR3 is 17 amino acids. Each CDR3 protein is one row after TCRdb ran MiXCR on the RT-PCR reads. The data hold roughly 500,000 distinct CDR3 sequences, with roughly 23% observed a single time. This same sample was also part of a study on T cells expressing NK-cell markers. Per that study: It was by 5'RACE template switching with UMIs that TCR beta cDNA was made. Seropositivity for HCMV was found in seven of the eight sequenced donors, with one seronegative. In a group of several donors, dominant NKG2C+ clonotypes represented about 1.0-8% of CD8+ T cells. Leadership of the CD3+CD56-NKG2C+ fraction also belonged to these clonotypes in a few donors.

The sequenced sample was CD4+ T cells sorted from PBMCs, obtained 12 days after vaccination. V gene TRBV20-1 combines with J gene TRBJ2-7, with TRBD2 matching 12 bases. The TCR sequence derives from a man aged 45-60 years who received an inactivated influenza vaccine. DNA of the CDR3: TGCAGTGCTGGGGACCCCAAGGGACTAGCGGGTGCCTACGAGCAGTACTTC. Translated, it gives CSAGDPKGLAGAYEQYF.